The present entry profiles one T cell receptor (beta chain) with its context. The data belong to a study of blood T cell repertoires in COVID-19. Across the study: PBMCs, B-cell-depleted T cells, or T cells were the source of the cDNA or gDNA that made up the material.

With 4 bases removed from V and 1 base from J, the gap between germline ends came to 13 bases. This CDR3 region has 15 residues. CDR1 is SEHNR and CDR2 is FQNEAQ in the germline V gene (reference sequence). Libraries were prepared by immunoSEQ multiplex PCR; TCRdb keeps only in-frame clonotypes and omits some of them. The sample contains about 180,000 clones, about 80% of which appear only once. Source material: peripheral blood. The sequence was obtained from a human donor in a cohort sampled during active COVID-19. The chain joins TRBV7-9 to TRBJ2-5, with a weak D call TRBD1 (5 bases). CDR3 loop: CASSSSDNPQETQYF. CDR3 DNA: TGTGCCAGCAGCTCATCGGACAACCCCCAAGAGACCCAGTACTTC.